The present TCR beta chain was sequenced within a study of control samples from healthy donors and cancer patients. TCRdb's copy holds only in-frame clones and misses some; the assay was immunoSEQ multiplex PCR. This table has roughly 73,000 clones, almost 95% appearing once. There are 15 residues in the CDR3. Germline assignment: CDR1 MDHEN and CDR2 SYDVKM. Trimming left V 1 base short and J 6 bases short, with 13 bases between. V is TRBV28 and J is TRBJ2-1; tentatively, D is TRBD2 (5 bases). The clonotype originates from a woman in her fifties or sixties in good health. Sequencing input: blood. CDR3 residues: CASSLLGSSGNEQFF. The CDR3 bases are TGTGCCAGCAGTTTATTGGGGAGTTCAGGCAATGAGCAGTTCTTC. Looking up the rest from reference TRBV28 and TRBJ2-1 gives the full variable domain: DVKVTQSSRYLVKRTGEKVFLECVQDMDHENMFWYRQDPGLGLRLIYFSYDVKMKEKGDIPEGYSVSREKKERFSLILESASTNQTSMYLCASSLLGSSGNEQFFGPGTRLTVL.